These 18 T cell receptor beta chains were all obtained from the same sample, sequenced in a study of follicular helper T cells after annual influenza vaccination. The time point: 2015-2016 season, 7 days after influenza vaccination. The protocol was immunoSEQ multiplex PCR, while the TCRdb copy is restricted to in-frame clones and leaves out a portion. The table records about 6,600 clones, roughly 80% of them present only once. Sequencing used CXCR5- memory CD4+ T cells sorted from blood, obtained 7 days after influenza vaccination. Receptors originate from an adult who received the influenza vaccine.

The rearrangement links TRBV5-1 to TRBJ2-2; TRBD2 matches at 12 bases. Trimming cost V 4 bases and J 8 bases; bases outside gene matches: 9. The CDR3 runs to 16 residues. Germline V lookup: CDR1 SGHRS, CDR2 YFSETQ. The CDR3 is CASSPGLAGKIGELFF. Written as DNA, the CDR3 is TGCGCCAGCAGCCCGGGACTAGCGGGTAAAATTGGGGAGCTGTTTTTT.

This rearrangement joins TRBV5-5 to TRBJ1-5; D is uncertain. V was pared by 0 bases and J by 7 bases, with 5 bases between. The CDR3 has 12 residues. The germline V gene encodes CDR1 SGHKS and CDR2 YYEKEE (reference sequence). CDR3 region: CASSLVGQPQHF. CDR3 sequence (DNA): TGTGCCAGCAGCTTGGTTGGCCAGCCCCAGCATTTT.

The gene calls are TRBV11-2 and TRBJ1-6; D not certain. CDR1 and CDR2 (germline): SGHAT, FQNNGV. The CDR3 has 17 residues. V lost 5 bases to trimming and J lost 3 bases, with 17 bases between them. The DNA for the CDR3 is TGTGCCAGCAGCCCCGGAGCTATGAAGAGCTATAATTCACCCCTCCACTTT. It specifies CASSPGAMKSYNSPLHF.

This chain uses TRBV7-9 with TRBJ2-1; D is possibly TRBD2 (6 bases). V was shortened by 1 base and J by 8 bases, with 15 bases between the two germline ends. Looked up from germline, CDR1 is SEHNR and CDR2 is FQNEAQ (reference sequence). CDR3 size: 15 residues. The CDR3, as DNA: TGTGCCAGCAGCTTAGGGGACTCCCGCATCGATGAGCAGTTCTTC. Amino acids: CASSLGDSRIDEQFF.

The chain uses TRBV19 and TRBJ2-3, with D possibly called TRBD1 or TRBD2 (7 bases each). V lost 7 bases and J lost 5, with 19 bases in between. The CDR3 totals 15 residues. Germline CDR1 and CDR2: LNHDA and SQIVND (reference sequence). The CDR3 DNA follows: TGTGCCAGTACAAATCAGGGGGGGGCTGTAGATACGCAGTATTTT. Residues: CASTNQGGAVDTQYF.

The chain uses TRBV7-8 and TRBJ1-1, with D perhaps TRBD1 (5 bases). In germline, CDR1 is SGHVS, CDR2 FQNEAQ. CDR3 length: 13 amino acids. V gave up 4 bases and J gave up 8 bases, with 14 bases separating them. The CDR3 sequence is CASSSETGLEAFF. The CDR3 DNA sequence: TGTGCCAGCAGCTCGGAAACAGGACTCGAAGCTTTCTTT.

This clone was seen more than once but under ten times. This sequence joins TRBV7-9 and TRBJ2-7; either TRBD1 or TRBD2 may supply D (6 bases each). V was cut by 6 bases and J by 6 bases, with 9 bases left in between. Germline CDR1 is SEHNR and CDR2 is FQNEAQ (reference sequence). The CDR3 is 11 residues long. In nucleotides, the CDR3 is TGTGCCAGCAGAGAGGGGGGCGAGCAGTACTTC. Its protein is CASREGGEQYF.

The chain carries TRBV6-1 and TRBJ1-2; 10 bases match TRBD1. Unmatched junction bases numbered 6, after V lost 11 bases and J lost 3 bases. Germline-derived CDR1 and CDR2 are MNHNS and SASEGT. The CDR3 has 13 amino acids. CDR3 residues: CAGGQGRYYGYTF. The CDR3 DNA is TGTGCCGGGGGACAGGGGCGCTACTATGGCTACACCTTC.

V usage is TRBV5-1 and J usage is TRBJ1-4; 8 nucleotides align to TRBD1. The junction had 3 bases not matched to a gene; V was cut back by 1 base and J by 7 bases. The V gene's germline CDR1 is SGHRS and CDR2 YFSETQ. The CDR3 runs 14 residues. The CDR3, as DNA: TGCGCCAGCAGCTTGCCAGGGGGCTCTGAAAAACTGTTTTTT. Translated: CASSLPGGSEKLFF.

CDR3 loop: CASSQDGVGTSGGTDTQYF. The CDR3 DNA sequence: TGCGCCAGCAGCCAAGATGGCGTCGGGACTAGCGGGGGTACAGATACGCAGTATTTT. This chain joins TRBV4-1 and TRBJ2-3; TRBD2 aligns across 14 bases. CDR1 is MGHRA, CDR2 YSYEKL, per germline. V was clipped by 0 bases and J by 3 bases; unmatched bases: 8. The CDR3 loop spans 19 amino acids.

The genes are TRBV6-5 and TRBJ2-7, with TRBD1 identical over 9 bases. CDR3 length: 14 amino acids. With V trimmed by 6 bases and J by 4 bases, 7 bases remained unmatched. Germline V gene lookup returns CDR1 MNHEY and CDR2 SVGAGI. CDR3 protein: CASRMGQGTYEQYF. The CDR3 DNA sequence: TGTGCCAGCAGGATGGGACAGGGAACGTACGAGCAGTACTTC.

This clone occurred a few times. This chain joins TRBV18 and TRBJ1-4, with 9 bases matching TRBD1. From germline, CDR1 is KGHSH and CDR2 LQKENI. Germline trimming cut 4 bases from V and 4 bases from J; bases unmatched to any gene: 4. CDR3 length: 15 residues. The DNA for the CDR3 is TGTGCCAGCTCACGATCGGACAGGGGTAATGAAAAACTGTTTTTT. Translated: CASSRSDRGNEKLFF.

V and J are TRBV6-5 and TRBJ1-2; no clear D gene. This CDR3 comprises 16 residues. Germline V gives CDR1 MNHEY, CDR2 SVGAGI. The V and J ends lost 6 bases and 0 bases respectively, with 17 bases between them. Here the CDR3 DNA reads TGTGCCAGCAGGTACGGACGGATGATTGCTAACTATGGCTACACCTTC. It yields the protein CASRYGRMIANYGYTF.

DNA of the CDR3: TGTGCCAGCAGCTCGCCTAGACAGGGGGCTCGGTATTATTACACTGAAGCTTTCTTT. This encodes CASSSPRQGARYYYTEAFF. V usage is TRBV7-2 and J usage is TRBJ1-1; 10 bases align to TRBD1. V shed 4 bases and J 3 bases; nucleotides not matched to a gene: 17. In germline, CDR1 is SGHTA, CDR2 FQGNSA. CDR3 length equals 19 residues.

The V call is TRBV29-1, the J call TRBJ2-7; maybe TRBD1 (6 bases). Germline values: CDR1 SQVTM, CDR2 ANQGSEA. The CDR3 is made up of 11 amino acids. V was trimmed by 4 bases and J by 4 bases, leaving 8 bases between them. The CDR3 here is CSVVTGYEQYF. Written as DNA, the CDR3 is TGCAGCGTTGTCACAGGGTACGAGCAGTACTTC.

The gene calls are TRBV18 and TRBJ1-6; D is unresolved. There are 13 residues in the CDR3. The V gene's germline CDR1 is KGHSH and CDR2 LQKENI. Between the trimmed V and J ends, which lost 4 bases and 8 bases, there was a span of 9 bases. The CDR3 protein is CASSLHRDSPLHF. The DNA of the CDR3 is TGTGCCAGCTCACTACACCGTGATTCACCCCTCCACTTT.

The chain employs TRBV11-2 and TRBJ1-2, with D possibly being TRBD1 (6 bases). Germline CDR1 and CDR2: SGHAT and FQNNGV. CDR3 length: 16 residues. The V end was cut by 4 bases, the J end by 6 bases, with 21 bases between. In nucleotides, the CDR3 is TGTGCCAGCAGCTCCCTAGGGGGGCAGGGAACTCATGGCTACACCTTC. This sequence encodes CASSSLGGQGTHGYTF.

The count of this clone is one. The junction shows a germline mismatch at one end, possibly a read error. The V and J genes are TRBV5-1 and TRBJ2-1, with 10 bases aligning to TRBD2. Germline CDR1 SGHRS, CDR2 YFSETQ. There are 14 residues in the CDR3. CDR3 nucleotide sequence: TGCGCCACCAGCGGGGGGGATTACTTCAATGAGCAGTTCTTC. Its translation is CATSGGDYFNEQFF.